A single sample gave rise to the 9 T cell receptor beta chains below, sequenced in a study of T cell changes during pregnancy in multiple sclerosis. The table came from immunoSEQ multiplex PCR; TCRdb's copy has only in-frame clones and leaves some out. The table includes some 14,000 clones, roughly 90% detected once. Source: CD8+ T cells from peripheral blood mononuclear cells, taken in the first trimester of pregnancy. The receptor source for this set is a female donor with multiple sclerosis, enrolled in a pregnancy study.

V usage is TRBV4-2 and J usage is TRBJ2-3; TRBD2 matches 10 bases. V lost 0 bases to trimming and J lost 2 bases; unmatched junction nucleotides: 8. The CDR3 loop spans 18 amino acids. CDR1 is LGHNA, CDR2 YNFKEQ, per germline. The CDR3 bases are TGTGCCAGCAGCCAAGAGGAAGTAGCGGGGGGCCCCACAGATACGCAGTATTTT. Amino acid sequence: CASSQEEVAGGPTDTQYF.

The rearrangement links TRBV4-3 to TRBJ2-2; 9 nucleotides line up with TRBD1. With 0 bases clipped from V and 7 bases from J, the junction kept 12 bases outside the gene matches. The CDR3 is 18 amino acids. CDR1 and CDR2 (germline): LGHNA, YSLEER. The CDR3 here is CASSQDSFTGGLIGELFF. The CDR3 nucleotides read TGCGCCAGCAGCCAAGATTCCTTTACAGGGGGCTTGATCGGGGAGCTGTTTTTT.

This clone came up a few times. The chain is built from TRBV7-9 and TRBJ2-3; 12 bases are a match to TRBD2. The J segment lost 5 bases and the V segment lost 5 bases, leaving 5 bases of the junction unmatched. The germline gives CDR1 SEHNR, CDR2 FQNEAQ (reference sequence). The CDR3 covers 15 residues. The CDR3 sequence: CASSRLAGVEDTQYF. CDR3 DNA sequence: TGTGCCAGCAGCCGACTAGCGGGGGTCGAAGATACGCAGTATTTT.

The V gene is TRBV15, the J gene TRBJ2-7, with D possibly TRBD1 on 6 matching bases. This CDR3 contains 14 residues. Trimming removed 3 bases at V and 3 bases at J, with 12 bases between. CDR1 is LNHNV, CDR2 YYDKDF, per germline (reference sequence). CDR3 in amino acids: CATSRGHTDYEQYF. As DNA, the CDR3 is TGTGCCACCAGCAGGGGACATACCGACTACGAGCAGTACTTC.

CDR3 amino acids: CASSLGQGTSYEQYF. CDR3 coding DNA: TGTGCCAGCAGCCTCGGACAGGGGACGTCCTACGAGCAGTACTTC. V usage is TRBV7-8 and J usage is TRBJ2-7, with 9 bases identical to TRBD1. CDR3 length equals 15 residues. Germline V gene sequence: CDR1 SGHVS, CDR2 FQNEAQ. V shed 5 bases and J 1 base; nucleotides not matched to a gene: 6.

This chain uses TRBV6-5 with TRBJ2-5; the D gene is possibly TRBD2 (7 bases). The DNA end is a closer match to TRBJ2-7, so the J assignment may be wrong. CDR1 is MNHEY, CDR2 SVGAGI, per germline. The CDR3 length is 15 residues. In nucleotides, the CDR3 is TGTGCCAGCAGTACTGGGGGCGGGGGTTCCTACGAGCAGTACTTC. Protein: CASSTGGGGSYEQYF.

The chain carries TRBV4-3 and TRBJ1-5, with TRBD1 matching 9 bases. Germline V gene sequence: CDR1 LGHNA, CDR2 YSLEER. This CDR3 has 16 residues. Unmatched junction bases numbered 5, after V lost 1 base and J lost 4 bases. This CDR3 is CASSQVLGTGNQPQHF. The DNA of the CDR3 is TGCGCCAGCAGCCAAGTTCTCGGGACAGGGAATCAGCCCCAGCATTTT.

V and J are TRBV7-8 and TRBJ1-1; TRBD1 is a possible D gene (5 bases). The CDR3 has 15 amino acids. V was clipped by 1 base and J by 3 bases, with 12 bases between them. Germline V gives CDR1 SGHVS, CDR2 FQNEAQ. CDR3 residues: CASSLVLEGDTEAFF. CDR3 DNA: TGTGCCAGCAGCTTAGTTTTGGAAGGGGACACTGAAGCTTTCTTT.

The V call is TRBV6-5, the J call TRBJ1-2, with a weak D call TRBD1 (5 bases). Germline loops: CDR1 MNHEY, CDR2 SVGAGI. The CDR3 runs 14 residues. Trimming removed 7 bases from V and 6 bases from J, with 18 bases in between. CDR3 region: CASTSLEGIDGYTF. DNA of the CDR3: TGTGCCAGCACCTCATTGGAGGGGATCGATGGCTACACCTTC.